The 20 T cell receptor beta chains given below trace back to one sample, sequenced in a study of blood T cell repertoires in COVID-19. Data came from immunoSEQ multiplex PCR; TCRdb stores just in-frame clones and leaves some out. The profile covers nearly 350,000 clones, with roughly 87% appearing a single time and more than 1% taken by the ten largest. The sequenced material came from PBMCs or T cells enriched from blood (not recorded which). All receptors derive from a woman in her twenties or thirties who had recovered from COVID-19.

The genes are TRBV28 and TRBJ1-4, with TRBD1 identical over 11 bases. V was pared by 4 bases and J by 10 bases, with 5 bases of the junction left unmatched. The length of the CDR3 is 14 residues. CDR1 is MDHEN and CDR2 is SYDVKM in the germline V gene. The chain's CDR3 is CASSSPGTGGKLFF. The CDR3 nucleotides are TGTGCCAGCAGTTCACCCGGGACAGGGGGAAAACTGTTTTTT.

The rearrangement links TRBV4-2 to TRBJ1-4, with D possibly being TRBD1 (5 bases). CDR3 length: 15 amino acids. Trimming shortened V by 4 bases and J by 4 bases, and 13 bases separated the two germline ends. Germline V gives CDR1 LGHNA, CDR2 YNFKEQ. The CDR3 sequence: CASSREGTSNEKLFF. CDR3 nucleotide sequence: TGTGCCAGCAGCCGGGAGGGGACGAGTAATGAAAAACTGTTTTTT.

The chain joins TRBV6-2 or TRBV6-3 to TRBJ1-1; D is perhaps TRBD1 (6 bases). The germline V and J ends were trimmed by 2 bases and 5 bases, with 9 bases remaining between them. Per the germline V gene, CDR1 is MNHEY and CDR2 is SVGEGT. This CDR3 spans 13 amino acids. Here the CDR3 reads CASSYGTLTEAFF. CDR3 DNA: TGTGCCAGCAGTTACGGGACATTGACTGAAGCTTTCTTT.

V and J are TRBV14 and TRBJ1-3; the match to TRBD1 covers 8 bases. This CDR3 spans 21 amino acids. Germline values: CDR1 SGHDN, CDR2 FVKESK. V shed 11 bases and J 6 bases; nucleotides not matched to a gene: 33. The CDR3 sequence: CAGKRTGNTIFTSGGLNTIYF. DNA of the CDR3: TGTGCCGGCAAAAGGACAGGGAATACCATCTTTACCTCTGGCGGGTTAAACACCATATATTTT.

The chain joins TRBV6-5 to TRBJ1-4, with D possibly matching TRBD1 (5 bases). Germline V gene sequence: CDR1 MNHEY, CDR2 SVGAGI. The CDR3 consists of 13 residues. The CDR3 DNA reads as TGTGCTACCTGTGGGGCCTCCAATGAAAAACTGTTTTTT. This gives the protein CATCGASNEKLFF.

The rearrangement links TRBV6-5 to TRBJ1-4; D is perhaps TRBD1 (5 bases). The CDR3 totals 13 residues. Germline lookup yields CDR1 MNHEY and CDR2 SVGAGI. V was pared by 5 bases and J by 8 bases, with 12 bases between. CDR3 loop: CASSQGLGEKLFF. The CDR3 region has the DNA TGTGCCAGCAGTCAGGGACTAGGGGAAAAACTGTTTTTT.

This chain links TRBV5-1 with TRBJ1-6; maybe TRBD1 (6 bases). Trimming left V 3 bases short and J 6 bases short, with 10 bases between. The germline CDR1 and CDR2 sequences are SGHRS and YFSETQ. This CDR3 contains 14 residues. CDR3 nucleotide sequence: TGCGCCAGCAGCTCGGACAGCCTTAATTCACCCCTCCACTTT. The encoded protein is CASSSDSLNSPLHF.

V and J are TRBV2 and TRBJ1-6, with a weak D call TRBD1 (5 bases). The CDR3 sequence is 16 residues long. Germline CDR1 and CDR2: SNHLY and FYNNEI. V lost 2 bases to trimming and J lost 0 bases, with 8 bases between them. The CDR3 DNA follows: TGTGCCAGCAGTGAACGGGGGATCTCCTATAATTCACCCCTCCACTTT. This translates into CASSERGISYNSPLHF.

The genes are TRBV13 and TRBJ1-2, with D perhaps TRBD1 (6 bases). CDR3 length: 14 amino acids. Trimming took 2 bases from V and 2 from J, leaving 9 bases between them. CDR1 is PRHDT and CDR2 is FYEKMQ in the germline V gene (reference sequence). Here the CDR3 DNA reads TGTGCCAGCAGCTTATTCGGGACAAACTATGGCTACACCTTC. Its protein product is CASSLFGTNYGYTF.

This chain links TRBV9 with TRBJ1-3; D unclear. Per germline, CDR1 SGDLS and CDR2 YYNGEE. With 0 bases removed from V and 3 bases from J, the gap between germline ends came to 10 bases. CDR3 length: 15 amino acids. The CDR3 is CASSVGQASGNTIYF. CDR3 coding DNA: TGTGCCAGCAGCGTAGGGCAGGCCAGTGGAAACACCATATATTTT.

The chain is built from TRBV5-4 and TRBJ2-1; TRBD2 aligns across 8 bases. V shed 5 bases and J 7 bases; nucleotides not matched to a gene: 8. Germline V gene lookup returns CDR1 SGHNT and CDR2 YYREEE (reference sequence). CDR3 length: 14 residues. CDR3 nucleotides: TGTGCCAGCAGTTCGGGGGGGGGCCAGAATGAGCAGTTCTTC. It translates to CASSSGGGQNEQFF.

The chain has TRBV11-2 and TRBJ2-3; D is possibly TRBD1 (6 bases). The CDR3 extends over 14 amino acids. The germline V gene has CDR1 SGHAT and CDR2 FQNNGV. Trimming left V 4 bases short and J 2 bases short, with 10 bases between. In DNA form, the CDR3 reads TGTGCCAGCAGCTCGGACAGATACACAGATACGCAGTATTTT. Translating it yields CASSSDRYTDTQYF.

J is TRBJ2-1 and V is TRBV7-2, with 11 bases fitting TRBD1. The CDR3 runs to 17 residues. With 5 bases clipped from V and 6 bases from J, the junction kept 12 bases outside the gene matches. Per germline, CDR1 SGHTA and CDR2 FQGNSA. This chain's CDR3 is CASSPRGQGASGNEQFF. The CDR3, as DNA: TGTGCCAGCAGCCCACGCGGACAGGGGGCGTCCGGCAATGAGCAGTTCTTC.

The CDR3 loop reads CASSNGEANEKLFF. DNA of the CDR3: TGTGCCAGCAGCAACGGGGAGGCTAATGAAAAACTGTTTTTT. The J gene is TRBJ1-4, the V gene TRBV21-1. TRBV21-1 is assigned pseudogene status. The CDR3 contains 14 residues.

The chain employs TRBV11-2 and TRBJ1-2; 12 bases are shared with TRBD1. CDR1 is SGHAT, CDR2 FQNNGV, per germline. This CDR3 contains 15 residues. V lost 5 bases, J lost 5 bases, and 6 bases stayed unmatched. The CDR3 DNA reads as TGTGCCAGCAGCCCAGGGACAGGGGGCGGTTATGGCTACACCTTC. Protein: CASSPGTGGGYGYTF.

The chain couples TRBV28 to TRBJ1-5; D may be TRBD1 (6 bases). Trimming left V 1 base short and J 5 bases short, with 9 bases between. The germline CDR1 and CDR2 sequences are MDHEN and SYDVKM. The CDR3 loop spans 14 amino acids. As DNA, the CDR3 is TGTGCCAGCAGTTTATTCGGACAGCATCAGCCCCAGCATTTT. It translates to CASSLFGQHQPQHF. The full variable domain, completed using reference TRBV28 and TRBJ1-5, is DVKVTQSSRYLVKRTGEKVFLECVQDMDHENMFWYRQDPGLGLRLIYFSYDVKMKEKGDIPEGYSVSREKKERFSLILESASTNQTSMYLCASSLFGQHQPQHFGDGTRLSIL.

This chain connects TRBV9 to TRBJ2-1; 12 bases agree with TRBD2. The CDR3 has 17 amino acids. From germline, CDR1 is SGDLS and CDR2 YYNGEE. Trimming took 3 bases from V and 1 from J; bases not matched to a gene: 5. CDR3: CASSDRTSGVSYNEQFF. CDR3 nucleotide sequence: TGTGCCAGCAGCGATCGGACTAGCGGGGTGTCCTACAATGAGCAGTTCTTC.

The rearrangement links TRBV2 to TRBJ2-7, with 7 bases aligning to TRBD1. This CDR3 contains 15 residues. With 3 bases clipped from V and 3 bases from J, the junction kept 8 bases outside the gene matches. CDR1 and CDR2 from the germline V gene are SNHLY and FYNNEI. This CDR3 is CASSEAGTVNYEQYF. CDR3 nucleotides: TGTGCCAGCAGTGAGGCCGGGACAGTCAACTACGAGCAGTACTTC.

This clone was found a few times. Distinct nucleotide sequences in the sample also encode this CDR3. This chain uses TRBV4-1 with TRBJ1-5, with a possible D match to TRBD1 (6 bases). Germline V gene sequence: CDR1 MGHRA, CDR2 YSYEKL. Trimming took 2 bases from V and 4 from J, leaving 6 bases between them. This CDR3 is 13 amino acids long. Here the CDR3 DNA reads TGCGCCAGCAGCCAAACAGGGAATCAGCCCCAGCATTTT. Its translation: CASSQTGNQPQHF.

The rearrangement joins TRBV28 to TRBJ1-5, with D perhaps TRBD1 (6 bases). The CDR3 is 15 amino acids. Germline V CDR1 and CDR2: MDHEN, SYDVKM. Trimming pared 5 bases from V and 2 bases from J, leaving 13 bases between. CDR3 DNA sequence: TGTGCCAGCAGTCCGGTCCGACAGGGCAATCAGCCCCAGCATTTT. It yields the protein CASSPVRQGNQPQHF.